The rows below give T cell receptor beta chains drawn from one sample of a study of cytomegalovirus exposure and HLA in healthy donors. Some clones are missing from TCRdb's copy, which holds only in-frame ones; the method was immunoSEQ multiplex PCR. The sample data list 150,000 to 200,000 clones. Sequenced input: PBMCs. Source of these receptors: a woman aged 60-75 years in good health and CMV-seronegative. Both conserved end residues are part of each CDR3. Each record gives: CDR3 length, J gene, D gene, V gene, CDR3 protein, CDR3 DNA. The D gene is left open where the match is weak.

>15|TRBJ2-2|TRBD1|TRBV14
CASSQVLGQLGELFF
TGTGCCAGCAGCCAAGTACTGGGACAGCTCGGGGAGCTGTTTTTT
>15|TRBJ1-5|-|TRBV27
CASRFGQYSNQPQHF
TGTGCCAGCAGATTCGGACAGTATAGCAATCAGCCCCAGCATTTT
>14|TRBJ1-1|TRBD1|TRBV27
CASSDRQGPTEAFF
TGTGCCAGCAGTGATAGACAGGGACCCACTGAAGCTTTCTTT
>14|TRBJ1-1|-|TRBV19
CASSIYTENTEAFF
TGTGCCAGTAGTATATATACTGAGAACACTGAAGCTTTCTTT
>15|TRBJ1-5|TRBD1|TRBV5-6
CASSFGTGGLQPQHF
TGTGCCAGCAGCTTTGGGACAGGGGGTTTGCAGCCCCAGCATTTT
>14|TRBJ2-7|TRBD1|TRBV6-5
CASSYAGTEDEQYF
TGTGCCAGCAGTTACGCCGGGACAGAGGACGAGCAGTACTTC
>14|TRBJ1-5|TRBD1|TRBV2
CAGSEETGAQPQHF
TGTGCCGGCAGTGAGGAGACAGGGGCGCAGCCCCAGCATTTT
>17|TRBJ2-1|TRBD2|TRBV5-6
CASSLAPLAGSDNEQFF
TGTGCCAGCAGCTTGGCCCCCCTAGCGGGATCCGACAATGAGCAGTTCTTC
>17|TRBJ2-2|TRBD1|TRBV19
CASKPRLGQGLSGELFF
TGTGCCAGTAAGCCGCGACTGGGACAGGGTCTGAGCGGGGAGCTGTTTTTT
>14|TRBJ1-1|TRBD1|TRBV7-9
CASSNGQGRTEAFF
TGTGCCAGCAGTAACGGACAGGGGCGCACTGAAGCTTTCTTT
>13|TRBJ2-7|TRBD2|TRBV7-3
CASSLMGGGEQYF
TGTGCCAGCAGCTTGATGGGGGGGGGCGAGCAGTACTTC
>15|TRBJ1-6|-|TRBV6-1
CAGGENRVRNSPLHF
TGTGCCGGAGGAGAGAACAGGGTTCGTAATTCACCCCTCCACTTT
>14|TRBJ2-7|-|TRBV7-7
CASSPTMGAGEQYF
TGTGCCAGCAGCCCCACGATGGGGGCGGGCGAGCAGTACTTC
>14|TRBJ2-5|-|TRBV2
CASKGGRGTETQYF
TGTGCCAGCAAAGGAGGTCGCGGGACGGAGACCCAGTACTTC
>14|TRBJ2-2|-|TRBV7-9
CASSFGGATGELFF
TGTGCCAGCAGCTTTGGGGGGGCCACCGGGGAGCTGTTTTTT
>15|TRBJ1-2|TRBD1|TRBV27
CASSLRTGGGYGYTF
TGTGCCAGCAGTTTGAGGACAGGGGGCGGCTATGGCTACACCTTC
>16|TRBJ1-2|TRBD1|TRBV29-1
CSVPMGAGGFVYGYTF
TGCAGCGTCCCTATGGGGGCAGGGGGTTTTGTCTATGGCTACACCTTC
>15|TRBJ1-4|TRBD1|TRBV5-1
CASSAGQGLVQKLFF
TGCGCCAGCAGCGCTGGACAGGGCTTGGTTCAAAAACTGTTTTTT
>14|TRBJ2-7|TRBD1|TRBV19
CASSTGTGSYEQYF
TGTGCCAGTAGTACCGGGACAGGGTCCTACGAGCAGTACTTC
>14|TRBJ1-1|-|TRBV5-1
CASSFSGMNTEAFF
TGCGCCAGCAGCTTTTCAGGGATGAACACTGAAGCTTTCTTT
>12|TRBJ1-1|-|TRBV29-1
CSAREKNTEAFF
TGCAGCGCACGGGAAAAGAACACTGAAGCTTTCTTT
>14|TRBJ1-1|-|TRBV18
CASSGQRGNTEAFF
TGTGCCAGCTCAGGACAGCGGGGGAACACTGAAGCTTTCTTT
>14|TRBJ1-5|-|TRBV27
CASSSQGTNQPQHF
TGTGCCAGCAGTTCACAGGGAACCAATCAGCCCCAGCATTTT
>16|TRBJ2-7|-|TRBV4-1
CASSRRGTLAGYEQYF
TGCGCCAGCAGCCGGCGGGGCACCCTCGCAGGATACGAGCAGTACTTC
>15|TRBJ2-2|-|TRBV19
CASTSLAGPTGELFF
TGTGCCAGTACGAGCCTCGCAGGCCCGACCGGGGAGCTGTTTTTT
>16|TRBJ1-2|TRBD1|TRBV18
CASSPLGQGVNYGYTF
TGTGCCAGCTCACCACTGGGACAGGGTGTAAACTATGGCTACACCTTC
>14|TRBJ1-5|-|TRBV5-6
CASSVGTYNQPQHF
TGTGCCAGCAGCGTCGGGACATACAATCAGCCCCAGCATTTT
>14|TRBJ2-5|-|TRBV5-1
CASSLGTGTETQYF
TGCGCCAGCAGCTTGGGGACGGGAACAGAGACCCAGTACTTC
>16|TRBJ1-5|-|TRBV4-1
CASSQEGRTGIQPQHF
TGCGCCAGCAGCCAAGAAGGGAGGACGGGGATTCAGCCCCAGCATTTT
>13|TRBJ2-7|-|TRBV15
CATSRDGSYEQYF
TGTGCCACCAGCAGAGACGGGAGCTACGAGCAGTACTTC
>14|TRBJ2-5|TRBD2|TRBV10-3
CAIKTSGGAETQYF
TGTGCCATCAAAACTAGCGGGGGGGCCGAGACCCAGTACTTC
>15|TRBJ2-3|-|TRBV5-6
CASSSWQTSTDTQYF
TGTGCCAGCAGCTCGTGGCAGACTAGCACAGATACGCAGTATTTT
>14|TRBJ1-1|-|TRBV5-1
CASSATGLNTEAFF
TGCGCCAGCAGCGCCACAGGGTTGAACACTGAAGCTTTCTTT
>14|TRBJ1-3|-|TRBV7-9
CASSLGESGNTIYF
TGTGCCAGCAGCTTAGGAGAGTCTGGAAACACCATATATTTT
>17|TRBJ1-4|-|TRBV19
CATRWGASPSTNEKLFF
TGTGCCACCAGGTGGGGCGCGTCGCCATCAACTAATGAAAAACTGTTTTTT
>14|TRBJ1-5|TRBD1|TRBV6-6
CASRVQGYNQPQHF
TGTGCCAGCAGGGTACAGGGGTATAATCAGCCCCAGCATTTT
>16|TRBJ2-5|-|TRBV4-1
CASSQDRQGRKETQYF
TGCGCCAGCAGCCAAGATCGTCAGGGTAGGAAAGAGACCCAGTACTTC
>14|TRBJ1-6|TRBD1|TRBV18
CASSWTGVNSPLHF
TGTGCCAGCTCCTGGACAGGGGTTAATTCACCCCTCCACTTT
>15|TRBJ2-7|-|TRBV7-8
CASSSYRLSAYEQYF
TGTGCCAGCAGCTCCTACAGGCTAAGTGCCTACGAGCAGTACTTC
>16|TRBJ2-5|TRBD1|TRBV2
CASTMNPRDREETQYF
TGTGCCAGCACCATGAACCCGAGGGACAGGGAAGAGACCCAGTACTTC
>13|TRBJ1-3|-|TRBV13
CASSFYSGNTIYF
TGTGCCAGCAGCTTCTACTCTGGAAACACCATATATTTT
>11|TRBJ1-5|TRBD1|TRBV19
CASSTGGPQHF
TGTGCCAGTAGTACAGGGGGGCCCCAGCATTTT
>15|TRBJ2-3|TRBD1|TRBV11-3
CASSYRQGHTDTQYF
TGTGCCAGCAGCTACCGACAGGGCCACACAGATACGCAGTATTTT
>14|TRBJ2-1|-|TRBV30
CAWSVGLPTDEQFF
TGTGCCTGGAGTGTAGGACTACCTACGGATGAGCAGTTCTTC
>15|TRBJ2-3|TRBD2|TRBV10-3
CAIGGTSGYTDTQYF
TGTGCCATCGGAGGTACTAGCGGTTACACAGATACGCAGTATTTT
>16|TRBJ2-6|TRBD2|TRBV2
CASHGRGRNGANVLTF
TGTGCCAGCCATGGGAGGGGACGAAATGGGGCCAACGTCCTGACTTTC
>15|TRBJ1-2|TRBD1|TRBV5-4
CASSFAGGTAYGYTF
TGTGCCAGCAGCTTCGCTGGGGGGACAGCCTATGGCTACACCTTC
>13|TRBJ1-3|-|TRBV14
CASSQDPGDTIYF
TGTGCCAGCAGCCAGGACCCAGGGGACACCATATATTTT
>14|TRBJ1-1|-|TRBV6-5
CASSYGGRNTEAFF
TGTGCCAGCAGTTACGGGGGCCGGAACACTGAAGCTTTCTTT
>14|TRBJ1-4|-|TRBV5-1
CASSFGATGEKLFF
TGCGCCAGCAGCTTTGGGGCCACAGGGGAAAAACTGTTTTTT
>17|TRBJ1-1|-|TRBV2
CASKLGQGPVSSTEAFF
TGTGCCAGCAAGCTAGGCCAGGGCCCTGTTTCGAGCACTGAAGCTTTCTTT
>13|TRBJ1-4|-|TRBV5-4
CASSPGSNEKLFF
TGTGCCAGCAGCCCCGGGTCTAATGAAAAACTGTTTTTT
>14|TRBJ2-7|TRBD2|TRBV6-5
CASSRLAGGYEQYF
TGTGCCAGCAGTCGACTAGCGGGAGGTTACGAGCAGTACTTC
>13|TRBJ2-7|TRBD2|TRBV27
CASRPGLEGEQYF
TGTGCCAGCAGACCGGGACTAGAGGGCGAGCAGTACTTC
>15|TRBJ2-1|-|TRBV5-1
CASSFTEFPLGEQFF
TGCGCCAGCAGCTTTACAGAATTCCCTTTGGGTGAGCAGTTCTTC